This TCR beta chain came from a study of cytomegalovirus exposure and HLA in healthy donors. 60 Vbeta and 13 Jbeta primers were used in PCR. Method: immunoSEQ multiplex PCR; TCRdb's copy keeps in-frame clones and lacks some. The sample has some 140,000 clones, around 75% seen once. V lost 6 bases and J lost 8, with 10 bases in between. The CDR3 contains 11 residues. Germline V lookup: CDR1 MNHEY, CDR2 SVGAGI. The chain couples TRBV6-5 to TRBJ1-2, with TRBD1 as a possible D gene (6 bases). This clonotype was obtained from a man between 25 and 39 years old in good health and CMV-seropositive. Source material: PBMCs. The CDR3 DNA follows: TGTGCCAGCAGACAGGGTTGGGGCTACACCTTC. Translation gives CASRQGWGYTF.